Each of the 22 T cell receptor beta chains below was sequenced from the same sample in a study of cytomegalovirus exposure and HLA in healthy donors. 60 Vbeta and 13 Jbeta primers were used in PCR. Sequenced by immunoSEQ multiplex PCR; TCRdb stores in-frame clones only, minus some. This table holds roughly 120,000 clones. The specimen was PBMCs. These receptor sequences come from a man under 40 in good health and CMV-seronegative.

The gene calls are TRBV19 and TRBJ2-7, with TRBD2 identical over 9 bases. CDR3 size: 16 residues. With V trimmed by 6 bases and J by 2 bases, 11 bases remained unmatched. The germline CDR1 and CDR2 sequences are LNHDA and SQIVND (reference sequence). The chain's CDR3 is CASRAKASGDTYEQYF. In nucleotides, the CDR3 is TGTGCCAGTAGGGCCAAGGCTAGCGGGGATACCTACGAGCAGTACTTC.

This chain links TRBV5-4 with TRBJ2-5; a possible D gene is TRBD1 (6 bases). The germline gives CDR1 SGHNT, CDR2 YYREEE (reference sequence). The CDR3 contains 14 residues. Trimming pared 4 bases from V and 3 bases from J, leaving 13 bases between. The CDR3 loop is CASSPPQGKETQYF. The DNA for the CDR3 is TGTGCCAGCAGCCCCCCCCAGGGGAAAGAGACCCAGTACTTC.

The gene calls are TRBV19 and TRBJ2-2; weak D call: TRBD2 (5 bases). CDR1 is LNHDA and CDR2 is SQIVND in the germline V gene (reference sequence). Trimming removed 3 bases from V and 3 bases from J, with 17 bases in between. The CDR3 sequence is 17 residues long. The CDR3, as DNA: TGTGCCAGTAGTATGCAATATGAGGGCCCGGACACCGGGGAGCTGTTTTTT. Translated: CASSMQYEGPDTGELFF.

The gene calls are TRBV30 and TRBJ1-5; perhaps TRBD1 as D (5 bases). Trimming removed 5 bases from V and 5 bases from J, with 13 bases in between. The CDR3 contains 13 residues. Germline V lookup: CDR1 GTSNPN, CDR2 SVGIG (reference sequence). The CDR3 is CAWSPDSDQPQHF. The CDR3 bases are TGTGCCTGGTCCCCCGACAGCGATCAGCCCCAGCATTTT.

The J gene is TRBJ2-5, the V gene TRBV6-1; 14 bases map to TRBD2. The last part of the DNA fits TRBJ2-7 better; the J call may be wrong. Germline lookup yields CDR1 MNHNS and CDR2 SASEGT. The CDR3 is 15 amino acids. CDR3 sequence (DNA): TGTGCCAGCAGTGAGGGACTAGCGGGAGTACACGAGCAGTACTTC. Its protein is CASSEGLAGVHEQYF.

The chain links TRBV10-3 to TRBJ1-1; TRBD1 agrees at 7 bases. In germline, CDR1 is ENHRY, CDR2 SYGVKD. Trimming took 4 bases from V and 3 from J; bases not matched to a gene: 8. The CDR3 is 15 residues long. This CDR3 is CAISALNRGYTEAFF. The CDR3, as DNA: TGTGCCATCAGTGCCTTGAACAGGGGATACACTGAAGCTTTCTTT.

The gene calls are TRBV6-1 and TRBJ1-6, with 7 nucleotides matching TRBD1. V was pared by 6 bases and J by 7 bases, with 3 bases of the junction left unmatched. This CDR3 region has 13 residues. Germline V CDR1 and CDR2: MNHNS, SASEGT. CDR3 protein: CASRDRQNSPLHF. The DNA for the CDR3 is TGTGCCAGCAGGGACAGGCAAAATTCACCCCTCCACTTT.

The rearrangement joins TRBV30 to TRBJ1-4; 8 bases agree with TRBD1. Germline V gives CDR1 GTSNPN, CDR2 SVGIG (reference sequence). Losses at the gene ends were 3 bases for V and 6 bases for J; bases not matched to a gene: 6. The CDR3 covers 14 residues. CDR3 in amino acids: CAWSSGQGHEKLFF. CDR3 DNA: TGTGCCTGGAGCTCCGGACAGGGTCATGAAAAACTGTTTTTT.

The chain has TRBV6-5 and TRBJ2-1, with a possible D match to TRBD2 (6 bases). CDR3 length: 14 amino acids. CDR1 and CDR2 from the germline V gene are MNHEY and SVGAGI. Trimming cost V 4 bases and J 12 bases, with 19 bases left between them. The CDR3: CASSSVLAWGGQFF. CDR3 nucleotides: TGTGCCAGCAGTTCCGTCTTAGCGTGGGGAGGGCAGTTCTTC.

Of note for this clone: Mismatch with germline at one junction end may stem from a read error. The gene calls are TRBV30 and TRBJ2-1, with D possibly TRBD2 on 5 matching bases. CDR3 length equals 15 residues. CDR1 GTSNPN and CDR2 SVGIG come from the germline V gene (reference sequence). CDR3 bases: TGTGCCTGGTTCCGCGGGCGGGCGCAATACAATGAGCGGTTCTTC. Translation: CAWFRGRAQYNERFF.

The chain couples TRBV29-1 to TRBJ2-1; 7 nucleotides match TRBD2. Germline assignment: CDR1 SQVTM and CDR2 ANQGSEA. V shed 7 bases, J shed 8 bases, and the junction held 14 bases outside the gene matches. The CDR3 loop spans 14 amino acids. This chain's CDR3 is CSAKGLPLRDEQFF. For the CDR3, the DNA is TGCAGCGCTAAGGGACTACCACTGAGGGATGAGCAGTTCTTC.

This rearrangement joins TRBV28 to TRBJ2-1; a possible D gene is TRBD2 (5 bases). Germline-derived CDR1 and CDR2 are MDHEN and SYDVKM. Trimming left V 4 bases short and J 9 bases short, with 13 bases between. The CDR3 length is 13 residues. CDR3 sequence: CASSSVEGGEQFF. The CDR3 DNA sequence: TGTGCCAGCAGTTCCGTAGAGGGTGGTGAGCAGTTCTTC.

The chain carries TRBV7-2 and TRBJ2-7; perhaps TRBD2 as D (6 bases). V was cut by 5 bases and J by 4 bases, with 21 bases left in between. The CDR3 sequence is 16 residues long. The V gene's germline CDR1 is SGHTA and CDR2 FQGNSA. CDR3: CASSLQRGLLHYEQYF. DNA for the CDR3: TGTGCCAGCAGCCTCCAGAGGGGACTCCTCCATTACGAGCAGTACTTC.

CDR3 residues: CASSVLAGLLETQYF. For the CDR3, the DNA is TGTGCCAGCAGCGTACTAGCGGGACTGTTGGAGACCCAGTACTTC. The rearrangement uses TRBV7-2 and TRBJ2-5; 10 bases map to TRBD2. Per the germline V gene, CDR1 is SGHTA and CDR2 is FQGNSA. The V and J ends lost 5 bases and 5 bases, in that order; junction bases with no gene match: 8. This CDR3 comprises 15 residues.

This chain connects TRBV19 to TRBJ1-1; 10 bases are a match to TRBD1. Germline V gene sequence: CDR1 LNHDA, CDR2 SQIVND (reference sequence). Losses at the gene ends were 3 bases for V and 1 base for J; bases not matched to a gene: 5. This CDR3 has 16 residues. The CDR3 here is CASSIRDRGRNTEAFF. The DNA for the CDR3 is TGTGCCAGTAGTATCCGGGACAGGGGTCGGAACACTGAAGCTTTCTTT.

The chain links TRBV28 to TRBJ2-3; possible D gene TRBD1, 5 bases. This CDR3 comprises 17 residues. The ends were cut back, 1 base at V and 0 bases at J, with 14 bases in the middle. CDR1 is MDHEN, CDR2 SYDVKM, per germline. CDR3: CASSLSGAGLSTDTQYF. In DNA form, the CDR3 reads TGTGCCAGCAGTTTATCTGGGGCAGGGCTGAGCACAGATACGCAGTATTTT.

The gene calls are TRBV19 and TRBJ2-5; 9 bases are a match to TRBD2. Unmatched junction bases numbered 7, after V lost 4 bases and J lost 4 bases. This CDR3 has 15 amino acids. Germline CDR1 and CDR2: LNHDA and SQIVND (reference sequence). CDR3 loop: CASSTLAGVGETQYF. CDR3 DNA sequence: TGTGCCAGTAGTACTTTAGCGGGAGTAGGAGAGACCCAGTACTTC.

This rearrangement joins TRBV28 to TRBJ1-1; TRBD1 agrees at 8 bases. The length of the CDR3 is 14 residues. Germline CDR1 and CDR2: MDHEN and SYDVKM. V lost 5 bases and J lost 2; bases outside the gene matches: 4. The CDR3 sequence: CASSLGQGNTEAFF. The CDR3 DNA reads TGTGCCAGCAGTCTAGGACAGGGAAACACTGAAGCTTTCTTT.

The J gene is TRBJ2-2, the V gene TRBV2; 8 bases align to TRBD1. The V gene end was trimmed by 0 bases and the J gene end by 6 bases; junction bases not matched to a gene: 3. Germline V gives CDR1 SNHLY, CDR2 FYNNEI. The CDR3 runs 15 residues. CDR3 sequence (DNA): TGTGCCAGCAGTGAAGCGCAACAGGGGGCCGGGGAGCTGTTTTTT. It is translated as CASSEAQQGAGELFF.

The chain joins TRBV7-9 to TRBJ1-4; D call uncertain. The CDR3 length is 16 residues. V lost 7 bases to trimming and J lost 5 bases, with 20 bases between them. In germline, CDR1 is SEHNR, CDR2 FQNEAQ (reference sequence). CDR3 loop: CASTPTPEFTNEKLFF. The CDR3 bases are TGTGCCAGCACCCCGACTCCGGAGTTTACGAATGAAAAACTGTTTTTT.

The chain combines TRBV2 with TRBJ2-1; 8 nucleotides line up with TRBD2. Germline lookup yields CDR1 SNHLY and CDR2 FYNNEI. Unmatched junction bases numbered 5, after V lost 8 bases and J lost 5 bases. This CDR3 is 13 amino acids long. CDR3 nucleotides: TGTGCCAGCGGAGAGCGGGAGAACAATGAGCAGTTCTTC. Residues: CASGERENNEQFF.

V is TRBV11-3 and J is TRBJ2-1; 10 bases fit TRBD2. CDR1 and CDR2 from the germline V gene are SGHNT and YENEEA. CDR3 length equals 15 residues. V gave up 5 bases and J gave up 5 bases; unmatched junction bases: 6. The CDR3 loop reads CASSNSGRRDNEQFF. DNA of the CDR3: TGTGCCAGCAGCAATAGCGGGAGGAGGGACAATGAGCAGTTCTTC.